This TCR beta chain was documented in a study of shared clonotypes between healthy human individuals. The study enrolled healthy HIV-negative adults without recent acute infections or vaccinations as donors. Every one of the donors was a Caucasian adult that lived in Nashville, Tennessee. The method was immunoSEQ multiplex PCR; TCRdb's version includes in-frame clones alone and lacks a portion of them. There are 2 million to 2.5 million clones in the sample; more than 80% occur only once, and 0.39% lies in the top ten. Concerning this clone: The antigen remains unidentified.

Study-wide points: Blood was the sole source, and tissue repertoires probably differ.

There are 15 residues in the CDR3. The V and J ends lost 4 bases and 0 bases respectively, with 13 bases between them. Germline values: CDR1 SGHNT, CDR2 YYREEE (reference sequence). This clonotype was obtained from a man aged 18 to 30 in good health. Some clones in this sample may be carry-over from other donors' samples. Sequences were obtained from naive CD4+ T cells from PBMCs. The subset: CD45RA+ positively selected. The chain carries TRBV5-4 and TRBJ1-1; no firm D call. CDR3 bases: TGTGCCAGCAGCGTACGACATATCATGAACACTGAAGCTTTCTTT. As protein: CASSVRHIMNTEAFF.